Each of the 27 T cell receptor beta chains below was sequenced from the same sample in a study of blood T cell repertoires in COVID-19. Assay: immunoSEQ multiplex PCR; the TCRdb copy retains only in-frame clones and omits some. The sample shows around 52,000 clones, over 80% of them seen only once. The sequenced material came from peripheral blood. The receptor source for this set is a woman aged 55 to 70 with acute or convalescent COVID-19.

The V call is TRBV19, the J call TRBJ1-1; TRBD1 might be the D (6 bases). The CDR3 length is 17 residues. The germline CDR1 and CDR2 sequences are LNHDA and SQIVND (reference sequence). V dropped 5 bases and J dropped 0 bases, with 19 bases sitting between them. The CDR3 is CASSVKGGEGMNTEAFF. CDR3 sequence (DNA): TGTGCCAGTAGTGTCAAAGGGGGGGAAGGGATGAACACTGAAGCTTTCTTT.

This clone was recorded a few times. Other DNA sequences in the same sample also yield this CDR3. The rearrangement links TRBV5-1 to TRBJ2-1; 8 bases line up with TRBD1. The CDR3 spans 15 residues. Germline-derived CDR1 and CDR2 are SGHRS and YFSETQ. The ends lost 4 bases at V and 0 bases at J; junction bases unmatched: 3. DNA for the CDR3: TGCGCCAGCAGCCTAGGACAGGGCTCCTACAATGAGCAGTTCTTC. Its protein is CASSLGQGSYNEQFF.

The V gene is TRBV4-1, the J gene TRBJ1-4; the D gene is possibly TRBD1 (6 bases). Trimming removed 0 bases from V and 4 bases from J, with 6 bases in between. CDR3 length equals 14 residues. The germline gives CDR1 MGHRA, CDR2 YSYEKL. The CDR3 sequence is CASSQEGHNEKLFF. For the CDR3, the DNA is TGCGCCAGCAGCCAAGAGGGACATAATGAAAAACTGTTTTTT.

The chain couples TRBV19 to TRBJ2-2; 15 bases agree with TRBD2. V shed 6 bases, J shed 6 bases, and the junction held 8 bases outside the gene matches. The CDR3 sequence is 17 residues long. Germline CDR1 and CDR2: LNHDA and SQIVND (reference sequence). For the CDR3, the DNA is TGTGCCAGTAGCTGGACTAGCGGGGGGGATACACCCGGGGAGCTGTTTTTT. It encodes CASSWTSGGDTPGELFF.

The chain carries TRBV10-3 and TRBJ1-6; TRBD1 is a possible D gene (5 bases). Trimming took off 1 base at V and 0 bases at J, with 19 bases between the two ends. The CDR3 extends over 20 amino acids. Germline values: CDR1 ENHRY, CDR2 SYGVKD. CDR3 in DNA: TGTGCCATCAGTGAGTTACCGGGACTCAGGGAGAGCTCCTATAATTCACCCCTCCACTTT. Its protein product is CAISELPGLRESSYNSPLHF.

The V and J genes are TRBV2 and TRBJ1-1; D remains ambiguous. Trimming took 8 bases from V and 1 from J, leaving 5 bases between them. The CDR3 has 11 residues. The germline gives CDR1 SNHLY, CDR2 FYNNEI. The CDR3 spells CASGRNTEAFF. CDR3 DNA: TGTGCCAGCGGTAGGAACACTGAAGCTTTCTTT.

A single count supports this clone. The chain combines TRBV7-2 with TRBJ2-2; 8 bases match TRBD1. Trimming at V came to 6 bases and at J to 2 bases, leaving 11 bases not matched to a gene. From germline, CDR1 is SGHTA and CDR2 FQGNSA. This CDR3 contains 17 residues. The CDR3 nucleotides are TGTGCCAGCAGGGACCACCGCAGGGGGCTCAACACCGGGGAGCTGTTTTTT. Its protein product is CASRDHRRGLNTGELFF.

The chain couples TRBV30 to TRBJ1-2, with D unclear. The CDR3 consists of 13 residues. CDR1 is GTSNPN, CDR2 SVGIG, per germline (reference sequence). Trimming stripped 7 bases from V and 3 bases from J, with 15 bases between. CDR3 DNA sequence: TGTGCCTCGGTGAGACTTGGTGACTATGGCTACACCTTC. Translating gives CASVRLGDYGYTF.

This sequence joins TRBV6-2 or TRBV6-3 and TRBJ2-1; 9 bases align to TRBD2. The germline V gene has CDR1 MNHEY and CDR2 SVGEGT. The CDR3 is made up of 15 amino acids. The V and J ends lost 5 bases and 9 bases, in that order; junction bases with no gene match: 11. The CDR3 loop is CASSGGTSLVSEQFF. The DNA of the CDR3 is TGTGCCAGCAGTGGTGGGACTAGCCTCGTCAGTGAGCAGTTCTTC.

In its sample, this clone was seen once. This rearrangement joins TRBV19 to TRBJ2-5; TRBD1 might be the D (6 bases). The CDR3 is made up of 13 amino acids. V lost 3 bases, J lost 5 bases, and 10 bases lay in between. Germline values: CDR1 LNHDA, CDR2 SQIVND (reference sequence). CDR3 sequence: CASSIGQTETQYF. DNA for the CDR3: TGTGCCAGTAGTATTGGACAGACGGAGACCCAGTACTTC.

This rearrangement joins TRBV29-1 to TRBJ2-7; D perhaps matches TRBD2 (6 bases). Per the germline V gene, CDR1 is SQVTM and CDR2 is ANQGSEA. CDR3 length equals 12 residues. V was pared by 7 bases and J by 6 bases, with 16 bases between. This CDR3 reads CSAGLVGGEQYF. DNA for the CDR3: TGCAGCGCCGGCCTGGTCGGGGGCGAGCAGTACTTC.

V gene TRBV2 combines with J gene TRBJ1-4; D might be TRBD1 (5 bases). V was pared by 5 bases and J by 8 bases, with 15 bases between. CDR3 size: 14 residues. Germline loops: CDR1 SNHLY, CDR2 FYNNEI. In DNA, the CDR3 is TGTGCCAGCAGTCTTGGGGGGGGAGAAGAAAAACTGTTTTTT. Residues: CASSLGGGEEKLFF.

CDR3 loop: CASSRLTENTEAFF. The DNA of the CDR3 is TGTGCCAGCAGCCGTCTCACAGAGAACACTGAAGCTTTCTTT. V gene TRBV9 combines with J gene TRBJ1-1; D not resolved. V was cut by 4 bases and J by 1 base, with 11 bases left in between. The CDR3 length is 14 residues. CDR1 is SGDLS and CDR2 is YYNGEE in the germline V gene.

The chain is built from TRBV19 and TRBJ1-1; 8 positions agree with TRBD1. There are 14 residues in the CDR3. Per germline, CDR1 LNHDA and CDR2 SQIVND (reference sequence). Losses at the gene ends were 6 bases for V and 0 bases for J; bases not matched to a gene: 3. The CDR3 sequence is CASRRQGMNTEAFF. Here the CDR3 DNA reads TGTGCCAGTAGGAGACAGGGGATGAACACTGAAGCTTTCTTT.

The gene calls are TRBV23-1 and TRBJ1-2; 9 nucleotides match TRBD1. TRBV23-1 is identified as an open reading frame with a role that is uncertain. With 2 bases clipped from V and 7 bases from J, the junction kept 23 bases outside the gene matches. The CDR3 runs 20 residues. CDR3 in amino acids: CASSQGGNRDRVSAVGGYTF. CDR3 DNA sequence: TGCGCCAGCAGTCAAGGGGGTAACCGGGACAGGGTATCAGCGGTGGGTGGCTACACCTTC.

The chain carries TRBV19 and TRBJ2-1; 9 bases are shared with TRBD1. Germline CDR1 is LNHDA and CDR2 is SQIVND (reference sequence). The trim removed 6 bases at V and 8 bases at J, leaving 11 bases unmatched. The CDR3 is 15 amino acids. The CDR3 here is CASSRGQGLLDEQFF. The CDR3 DNA follows: TGTGCCAGTAGCAGAGGACAGGGGCTTTTAGATGAGCAGTTCTTC.

This rearrangement joins TRBV5-4 to TRBJ2-7, with D tentatively TRBD1 (5 bases). V lost 2 bases and J 3 bases, leaving 15 bases between the germline ends. The CDR3 consists of 15 residues. Per the germline V gene, CDR1 is SGHNT and CDR2 is YYREEE (reference sequence). The CDR3 DNA follows: TGTGCCAGCAGCTTCGGCTCAGGGCAGGGCTACGAGCAGTACTTC. It codes for CASSFGSGQGYEQYF. Based on the CDR3 plus reference TRBV5-4 and TRBJ2-7, the full variable domain is ETGVTQSPTHLIKTRGQQVTLRCSSQSGHNTVSWYQQALGQGPQFIFQYYREEENGRGNFPPRFSGLQFPNYSSELNVNALELDDSALYLCASSFGSGQGYEQYFGPGTRLTVT.

V gene TRBV9 combines with J gene TRBJ1-3; perhaps TRBD1 as D (6 bases). The CDR3 is 15 amino acids. V gave up 3 bases and J gave up 0 bases, with 10 bases separating them. Germline V lookup: CDR1 SGDLS, CDR2 YYNGEE. In DNA form, the CDR3 reads TGTGCCAGCAGCGGCAGGGGCGCCTCTGGAAACACCATATATTTT. Protein sequence: CASSGRGASGNTIYF.

This chain connects TRBV7-9 to TRBJ1-2, with TRBD1 as a possible D gene (6 bases). Per the germline V gene, CDR1 is SEHNR and CDR2 is FQNEAQ (reference sequence). The CDR3 has 13 residues. V dropped 1 base and J dropped 4 bases, with 7 bases sitting between them. CDR3: CASSLGTAYGYTF. CDR3 bases: TGTGCCAGCAGCTTAGGGACAGCCTATGGCTACACCTTC.

The chain uses TRBV3-1 (or the pseudogene TRBV3-2) and TRBJ1-6, with 7 nucleotides matching TRBD1. Per germline, CDR1 LGHDT and CDR2 YNNKEL (reference sequence). The V and J ends lost 1 base and 10 bases, in that order; junction bases with no gene match: 7. The CDR3 sequence is 15 residues long. The CDR3 loop is CASSQGSGGGSPLHF. The CDR3 region has the DNA TGTGCCAGCAGCCAAGGGTCAGGGGGAGGCTCACCCCTCCACTTT.

The genes are TRBV7-2 and TRBJ1-3; D might be TRBD1 (5 bases). The length of the CDR3 is 15 residues. Germline V lookup: CDR1 SGHTA, CDR2 FQGNSA. Deletions cut 4 bases from V and 10 bases from J, with 20 bases between. The CDR3 region has the DNA TGTGCCAGCAGCTCCTCTGGGTCCCCGGGGGGGACCATATATTTT. This codes for CASSSSGSPGGTIYF. Drawing the rest from reference TRBV7-2 and TRBJ1-3, the complete variable domain is GAGVSQSPSNKVTEKGKDVELRCDPISGHTALYWYRQSLGQGLEFLIYFQGNSAPDKSGLPSDRFSAERTGGSVSTLTIQRTQQEDSAVYLCASSSSGSPGGTIYFGEGSWLTVV.

This clone occurred a few times. The rearrangement joins TRBV5-1 to TRBJ1-4, with D unclear. The germline gives CDR1 SGHRS, CDR2 YFSETQ. Between the trimmed V and J ends, which lost 2 bases and 7 bases, there was a span of 12 bases. The CDR3 has 14 amino acids. The CDR3 DNA reads TGCGCCAGCAGCTTAAGTCAGTCTAGTGAAAAACTGTTTTTT. Translation: CASSLSQSSEKLFF.

V is TRBV4-3 and J is TRBJ2-1; no clear D. The CDR3 sequence is 17 residues long. Between the trimmed V and J ends, which lost 1 base and 0 bases, there was a span of 13 bases. The germline CDR1 and CDR2 sequences are LGHNA and YSLEER. CDR3 sequence: CASSQGARPHSYNEQFF. CDR3 DNA: TGCGCCAGCAGCCAAGGAGCTAGACCTCACTCCTACAATGAGCAGTTCTTC.

The V and J genes are TRBV6-1 and TRBJ1-1; D is possibly TRBD1 (5 bases). Germline V CDR1 and CDR2: MNHNS, SASEGT. The CDR3 totals 13 residues. The V gene lost 0 bases and the J gene lost 6 bases, with 8 bases spanning the gap. DNA of the CDR3: TGTGCCAGCAGTGAAGCATGGGGGGCTGAAGCTTTCTTT. Its translation is CASSEAWGAEAFF.

The chain has TRBV27 and TRBJ2-2, with 7 bases fitting TRBD2. V shed 7 bases, J shed 6 bases, and the junction held 5 bases outside the gene matches. This CDR3 is built from 13 residues. Germline V gene sequence: CDR1 MNHEY, CDR2 SMNVEV (reference sequence). DNA of the CDR3: TGTGCCAGCACGGGGGGAGCACCCGGGGAGCTGTTTTTT. Translating gives CASTGGAPGELFF.

CDR3 bases: TGTGCCAGCTCACCACCGTCAGGGGCTACGAACACTGAAGCTTTCTTT. It is translated as CASSPPSGATNTEAFF. The chain combines TRBV18 with TRBJ1-1; D perhaps matches TRBD1 (6 bases). The CDR3 is 16 amino acids. V gave up 0 bases and J gave up 1 base, with 12 bases separating them. Germline V CDR1 and CDR2: KGHSH, LQKENI.

The chain joins TRBV6-1 to TRBJ1-2, with 8 bases lining up with TRBD1. J gave up 8 bases and V 2 bases, and 10 bases lay outside the gene matches. Germline lookup yields CDR1 MNHNS and CDR2 SASEGT. The CDR3 is 15 amino acids. DNA for the CDR3: TGTGCCAGCAGTGAACGAGGGACAGGTTATGGAGGCTACACCTTC. Translated: CASSERGTGYGGYTF.